This entry describes one TCR beta chain. The antigen remains undetermined. 5'RACE primed at constant segments yielded TCR alpha and TCR beta cDNA libraries bearing sample barcodes and UMIs. TCRdb reprocessed the 5' RACE reads with MiXCR, giving one entry per CDR3 protein. This sample has 450,000 to 650,000 distinct CDR3 sequences, with under 20% found just once. This sample was included in a study of T-cell memory formation after mild COVID-19. Whole-study results and caveats: Pre-infection memory already had some responding clones, implying cross-reactive memory joined. Mostly located in CM and EM were contracting CD4+ clones, with contracting CD8+ clones located in EMRA. A second wave expanding day 15 to 37 was CD4+-biased; contracting clones were balanced.

V was clipped by 2 bases and J by 4 bases, with 9 bases between them. The CDR3 extends over 13 amino acids. The germline CDR1 and CDR2 sequences are SGHAT and FQNNGV. The receptor comes from an adult woman who had mild COVID-19 (a few samples of this study predate the infection). Cell type and time point are not known. Sequencing was performed on PBMCs or a T cell subset sorted from them (not recorded which). The chain combines TRBV11-2 with TRBJ2-7; maybe TRBD2 (5 bases). The CDR3 region is CASSLSEGYEQYF. CDR3 sequence (DNA): TGTGCCAGCAGCTTATCCGAGGGTTACGAGCAGTACTTC.